This TCR beta chain was observed in a study of early T cells in non-severe SARS-CoV-2 infection. On the study more broadly: Sequencing input comprised bulk RNA from unsorted whole blood; chain pairing was not available. Study findings and constraints: Matching with VDJdb favored anti-spike CD8 responses (missing private and CD4 specificities).

Each cDNA molecule carried a unique molecular identifier. TCRdb called the 5' RACE reads again in MiXCR, with one record for every CDR3 protein. Here the sample spans some 40,000 distinct CDR3 sequences, 3% to 4.5% being singletons. This clonotype was found many times. As yet, its antigen is unknown. CDR3 length: 14 amino acids. Germline V gene lookup returns CDR1 MGHDK and CDR2 SYGVNS. V was clipped by 4 bases and J by 9 bases, with 13 bases between them. The sequence derives from an adult who was a healthcare worker with PCR-confirmed SARS-CoV-2 infection or an uninfected control (not recorded which). The rearrangement uses TRBV25-1 and TRBJ1-6; D remains ambiguous. Sample: whole blood. CDR3 nucleotide sequence: TGTGCCAGCAGTGGTTCAGGCTATGGTTCACCCCTCCACTTT. Translating it yields CASSGSGYGSPLHF.